Below are 3 T cell receptor beta chains sequenced from a single sample in a study of shared T cell receptors in the human thymus. The method was immunoSEQ multiplex PCR; TCRdb's version includes in-frame clones alone and lacks a portion of them. Among roughly 710,000 clones listed, over 75% were seen once. These same records also appear under a second study, on human thymus T cells.

Sample: thymocytes. The receptors come from a girl under three years old with a congenital heart defect.

The V gene is TRBV5-5, the J gene TRBJ2-7; D ambiguous. The germline V gene has CDR1 SGHKS and CDR2 YYEKEE (reference sequence). CDR3 length: 13 residues. V lost 4 bases and J lost 4, with 12 bases in between. CDR3 nucleotides: TGTGCCAGCAGCAGCAATCTAACGTACGAGCAGTACTTC. The encoded protein is CASSSNLTYEQYF.

The CDR3 here is CASSELRGLAGGRSIHEQYF. The DNA of the CDR3 is TGTGCCAGCAGTGAATTACGAGGACTAGCGGGGGGGCGAAGCATCCACGAGCAGTACTTC. The chain couples TRBV27 to TRBJ2-7, with 15 bases matching TRBD2. This CDR3 is built from 20 residues. Germline V CDR1 and CDR2: MNHEY, SMNVEV (reference sequence). V lost 5 bases and J lost 5; bases outside the gene matches: 19.

This chain joins TRBV6-5 and TRBJ1-6; 8 nucleotides match TRBD1. Germline-derived CDR1 and CDR2 are MNHEY and SVGAGI. The CDR3 totals 14 residues. Losses at the gene ends were 5 bases for V and 7 bases for J; bases not matched to a gene: 4. CDR3 loop: CASSPRTGNSPLHF. The CDR3 nucleotides read TGTGCCAGCAGTCCCCGGACAGGGAATTCACCCCTCCACTTT.